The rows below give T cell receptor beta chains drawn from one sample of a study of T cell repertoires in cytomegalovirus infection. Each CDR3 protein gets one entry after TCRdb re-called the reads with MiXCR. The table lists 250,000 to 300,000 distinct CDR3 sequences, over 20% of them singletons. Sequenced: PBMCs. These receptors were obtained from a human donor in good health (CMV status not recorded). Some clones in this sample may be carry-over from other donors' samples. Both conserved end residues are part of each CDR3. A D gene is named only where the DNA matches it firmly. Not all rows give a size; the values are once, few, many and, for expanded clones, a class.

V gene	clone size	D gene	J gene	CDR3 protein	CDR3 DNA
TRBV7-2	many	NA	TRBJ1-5	CASTLAGVLNQPQHF	TGTGCCAGCACGCTTGCGGGGGTATTGAATCAGCCCCAGCATTTT
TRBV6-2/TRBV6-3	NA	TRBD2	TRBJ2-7	CASISGTSGSYEQYF	TGTGCCAGCATATCCGGGACTAGCGGATCCTACGAGCAGTACTTC
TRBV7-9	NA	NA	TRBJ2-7	CASSLAIRDYEQYF	TGTGCCAGCAGCTTAGCCATTCGGGACTACGAGCAGTACTTC
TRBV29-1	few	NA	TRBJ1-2	CSVGGDYGYTF	TGCAGCGTTGGAGGGGACTATGGCTACACCTTC
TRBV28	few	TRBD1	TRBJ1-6	CASSLRTGKNSPLHF	TGTGCCAGCAGTTTACGGACAGGAAAAAATTCACCCCTCCACTTT
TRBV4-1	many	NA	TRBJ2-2	CASGFQGKNTGELFF	TGCGCCAGCGGGTTTCAGGGGAAGAACACCGGGGAGCTGTTTTTT
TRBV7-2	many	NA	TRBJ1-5	CASSLRDRPFGYQPQHF	TGTGCCAGCAGCTTAAGAGACCGGCCGTTTGGCTATCAGCCCCAGCATTTT
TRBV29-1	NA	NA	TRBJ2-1	CSSTPTGSSYNEQFF	TGCAGCTCTACCCCGACAGGTAGCTCCTACAATGAGCAGTTCTTC
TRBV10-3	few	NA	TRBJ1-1	CAISDPGRSLNTEAFF	TGTGCCATCAGTGACCCCGGACGGTCTTTGAACACTGAAGCTTTCTTT
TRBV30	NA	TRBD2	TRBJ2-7	CAWQWGGSYEQYF	TGTGCCTGGCAGTGGGGGGGTTCGTACGAGCAGTACTTC
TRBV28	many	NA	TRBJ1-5	CASSLTRSNQPQHF	TGTGCCAGCAGTTTAACCCGTAGCAATCAGCCCCAGCATTTT
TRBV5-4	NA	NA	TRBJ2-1	CASSFLRDGYNEQFF	TGTGCCAGCAGCTTTCTCCGGGACGGCTACAATGAGCAGTTCTTC
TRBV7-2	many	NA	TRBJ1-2	CASSSGAVYGYTF	TGTGCCAGCAGCTCGGGGGCCGTCTATGGCTACACCTTC
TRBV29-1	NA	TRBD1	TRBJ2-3	CSAPGDRVTDTQYF	TGCAGCGCCCCCGGGGACAGGGTCACAGATACGCAGTATTTT
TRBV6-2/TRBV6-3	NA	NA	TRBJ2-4	CASTRTGLPAKNIQYF	TGTGCCAGCACCAGGACTGGACTCCCTGCCAAAAACATTCAGTACTTC
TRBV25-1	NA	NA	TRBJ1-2	CASREEGGYTF	TGTGCCAGCAGAGAAGAAGGGGGCTACACCTTC
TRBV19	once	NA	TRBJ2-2	CASRRLPGGELFF	TGTGCCAGTAGGAGACTACCCGGCGGGGAGCTGTTTTTT
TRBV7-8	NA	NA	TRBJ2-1	CASSLAGGTEQFF	TGTGCCAGCAGCTTAGCGGGGGGAACTGAGCAGTTCTTC
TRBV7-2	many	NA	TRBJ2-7	CASSLIGGGLEQYF	TGTGCCAGCAGCTTAATTGGCGGGGGCCTCGAGCAGTACTTC
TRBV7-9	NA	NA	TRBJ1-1	CASSPGVREAFF	TGTGCCAGCAGCCCCGGGGTGCGAGAAGCTTTCTTT
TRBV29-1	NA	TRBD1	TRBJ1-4	CSVKGGGIGEKLFF	TGCAGCGTAAAAGGGGGCGGAATCGGGGAAAAACTGTTTTTT
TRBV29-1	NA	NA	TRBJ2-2	CSVEGVGRATTGELFF	TGCAGCGTTGAAGGAGTGGGTCGGGCTACCACCGGGGAGCTGTTTTTT
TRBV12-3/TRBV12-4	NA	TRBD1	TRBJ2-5	CASSPGTGQETQYF	TGTGCCAGCAGCCCCGGGACAGGGCAAGAGACCCAGTACTTC
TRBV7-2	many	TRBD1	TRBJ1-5	CASSYGQGASQPQHF	TGTGCCAGCAGCTACGGACAGGGGGCAAGTCAGCCCCAGCATTTT
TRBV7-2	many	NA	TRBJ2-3	CASSRDITDTQYF	TGTGCCAGCAGCCGGGACATCACAGATACGCAGTATTTT
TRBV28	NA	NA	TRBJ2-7	CANSASGPAGDEQYF	TGTGCCAACAGTGCCTCCGGGCCTGCCGGGGACGAGCAGTACTTC
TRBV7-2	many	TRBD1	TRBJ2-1	CASSLGTGQGRASYNEQFF	TGTGCCAGCAGCTTAGGTACGGGACAGGGTAGGGCCTCCTACAATGAGCAGTTCTTC
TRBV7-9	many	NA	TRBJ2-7	CASSFPSSYEQYF	TGTGCCAGCAGCTTCCCGAGCTCCTACGAGCAGTACTTC
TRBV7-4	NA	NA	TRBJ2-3	CASSLKKGSTDTQYF	TGTGCCAGCAGCTTAAAAAAGGGGAGCACAGATACGCAGTATTTT
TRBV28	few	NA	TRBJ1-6	CAGREGSYNSPLHF	TGTGCCGGACGAGAAGGCTCCTATAATTCACCCCTCCACTTT
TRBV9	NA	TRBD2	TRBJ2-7	CASSVDPLAGVKDEQYF	TGTGCCAGCAGCGTAGACCCACTAGCGGGAGTCAAAGACGAGCAGTACTTC
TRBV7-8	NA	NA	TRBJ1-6	CASSLEVGRSSYNSPLHF	TGTGCCAGCAGCTTAGAAGTGGGCAGGAGCTCCTATAATTCACCCCTCCACTTT
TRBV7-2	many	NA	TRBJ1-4	CASSLNLRPEKLFF	TGTGCCAGCAGCTTAAATCTCCGGCCGGAAAAACTGTTTTTT
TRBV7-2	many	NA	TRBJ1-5	CASSTRRGDNQPQHF	TGTGCCAGCAGCACTAGAAGGGGGGACAATCAGCCCCAGCATTTT
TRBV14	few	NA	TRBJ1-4	CASGRIGEEEKLFF	TGTGCCAGCGGGAGGATAGGGGAAGAGGAAAAACTGTTTTTT
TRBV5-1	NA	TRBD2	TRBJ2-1	CASSPRLAPDNEQFF	TGCGCCAGCAGTCCCCGACTAGCTCCCGACAATGAGCAGTTCTTC
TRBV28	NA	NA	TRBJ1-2	CASSFNNPGGYTF	TGTGCCAGCAGTTTTAACAACCCGGGTGGCTACACCTTC
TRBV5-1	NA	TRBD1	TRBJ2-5	CASSPDLTGYETQYF	TGCGCCAGCAGCCCCGACTTGACAGGGTATGAGACCCAGTACTTC
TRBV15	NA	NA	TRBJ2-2	CATSRDSSTGELFF	TGTGCCACCAGCAGAGATTCGAGCACCGGGGAGCTGTTTTTT
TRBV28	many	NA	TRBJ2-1	CASKQTDPYNEQFF	TGTGCCAGCAAACAAACAGACCCCTACAATGAGCAGTTCTTC
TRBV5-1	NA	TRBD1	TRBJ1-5	CASSAGTGNSNQPQHF	TGCGCCAGCAGCGCGGGGACAGGGAATAGCAATCAGCCCCAGCATTTT
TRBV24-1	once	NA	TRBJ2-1	CATSDSDRSGSYNEQFF	TGTGCCACCAGTGATTCCGACAGGTCAGGCTCCTACAATGAGCAGTTCTTC
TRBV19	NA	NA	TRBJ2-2	CASSKWVSNTGELFF	TGTGCCAGTAGTAAATGGGTTTCGAACACCGGGGAGCTGTTTTTT
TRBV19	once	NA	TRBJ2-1	CASILQPGVPGEQFF	TGTGCCAGCATTCTCCAACCAGGGGTGCCGGGTGAGCAGTTCTTC
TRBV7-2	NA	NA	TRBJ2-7	CASTTTSYEQYF	TGTGCCAGCACCACCACCTCCTACGAGCAGTACTTC
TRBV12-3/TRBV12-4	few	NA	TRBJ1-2	CASSLPHGNYGYTF	TGTGCCAGCAGCCTCCCCCACGGAAACTATGGCTACACCTTC
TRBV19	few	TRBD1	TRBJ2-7	CASSARTGAGEQYF	TGTGCCAGTAGTGCCAGGACAGGTGCGGGTGAGCAGTACTTC
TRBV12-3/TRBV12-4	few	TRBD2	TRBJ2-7	CASSTGLAGPTYEQYF	TGTGCCAGCAGCACCGGACTAGCGGGACCAACCTACGAGCAGTACTTC
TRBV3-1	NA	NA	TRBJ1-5	CASSQDGAGNQPQHF	TGTGCCAGCAGCCAAGATGGAGCGGGCAATCAGCCCCAGCATTTT
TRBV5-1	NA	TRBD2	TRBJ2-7	CASSLELSSGGKQYF	TGCGCCAGCAGCTTGGAGCTGTCTAGCGGGGGAAAGCAGTACTTC
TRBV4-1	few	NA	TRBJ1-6	CASSQAQGDNSPLHF	TGCGCCAGCAGCCAAGCTCAGGGAGATAATTCACCCCTCCACTTT
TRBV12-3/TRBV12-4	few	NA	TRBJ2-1	CASTLGRGFYNEQFF	TGTGCCAGCACCCTCGGACGAGGTTTCTACAATGAGCAGTTCTTC
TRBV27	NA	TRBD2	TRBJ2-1	CASSLTATAGGMYNEQFF	TGTGCCAGCAGTTTAACGGCTACCGCGGGAGGAATGTACAATGAGCAGTTCTTC
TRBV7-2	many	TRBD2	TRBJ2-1	CASSPSGGTYNEQFF	TGTGCCAGCAGCCCTAGCGGGGGGACCTACAATGAGCAGTTCTTC
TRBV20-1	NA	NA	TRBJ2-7	CSAIDRDYYEQYF	TGCAGTGCCATAGACAGGGACTACTACGAGCAGTACTTC
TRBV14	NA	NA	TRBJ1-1	CASSQQRNTEAFF	TGTGCCAGCAGCCAACAGAGGAACACTGAAGCTTTCTTT
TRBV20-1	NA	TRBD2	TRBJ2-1	CSASIGLAGPYNEQFF	TGCAGTGCTTCGATCGGACTAGCGGGACCGTACAATGAGCAGTTCTTC
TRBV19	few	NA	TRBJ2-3	CASSRGGEADTQYF	TGTGCCAGTAGTAGGGGGGGCGAGGCGGATACGCAGTATTTT
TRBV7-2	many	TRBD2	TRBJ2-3	CASSLKRGGSDTQYF	TGTGCCAGCAGCCTCAAGCGGGGGGGGTCAGATACGCAGTATTTT